The T cell receptor (beta chain) described here comes from a study of breast tumors, draining lymph nodes, adjacent tissues. Study-level points and caveats: Tumor T cell lymph node origin was a supported hypothesis, not proven. Compared with basal-like, luminal-like tumors shared significantly more repertoire with nontumor tissue. The data were judged consistent with most tumor T cells coming from lymph node and expanding in tumor. Compared with lymph nodes, tumors were less diverse; compared with nontumor tissue, more.

This clonotype was seen a few times. Its antigen remains unknown. V was cut by 7 bases and J by 2 bases, with 7 bases left in between. Germline loops: CDR1 MNHEY, CDR2 SVGAGI. This CDR3 has 12 residues. Breast cancer patients provided tissue from their axillary draining lymph nodes. One entry per CDR3 protein results from TCRdb running MiXCR on the multiplex PCR reads. Of roughly 100,000 distinct CDR3 sequences in the sample, about 29% were seen once. The origin of this receptor is a female donor with breast cancer. Some clones in this sample may be carry-over from other donors' samples. Sample: axillary lymph node tissue. The V and J genes are TRBV6-5 and TRBJ2-3; no reliable D call. CDR3 nucleotides: TGTGCCAGCATGCCTTACACAGATACGCAGTATTTT. Its protein product is CASMPYTDTQYF.